This is a list of T cell receptor beta chains from one sample in a study of blood T cell repertoires in COVID-19. Using immunoSEQ multiplex PCR, the repertoire was profiled, and TCRdb retains in-frame clones only, with some absent. The repertoire holds about 120,000 clones, with 90% as singletons. The sequenced sample was peripheral blood. The receptors derive from a woman in her sixties with COVID-19, enrolled during active disease. Both conserved end residues are trimmed from each CDR3.

CDR3aa,v_gene
ASSGQGTYENTIY,TRBV19
ASGRDRAYEQY,TRBV12-5
AKVSGSYGYT,TRBV30
ASSLRGGDEQF,TRBV7-2
ASSVVASPGHEQF,TRBV9
ATSDWPSPDTQY,TRBV24-1
ASSLTGQLYGYT,TRBV7-9
ASSVQGRNTEAF,TRBV19
ASSLRQGVDTQY,TRBV9
ASSEPTGGNEQY,TRBV5-1
AWSVSRGYGYT,TRBV30
ASSPTGQGYNEQF,TRBV7-3
ASSVGAGRLNTGELF,TRBV9
AEPGLAGESSYEQY,TRBV5-1
ASSIDLTVEGMETQY,TRBV19
ASSLSGDEQF,TRBV12-3/TRBV12-4
ASSIVAQGVDGYT,TRBV19
ASSQDWDRGPSGANVLT,TRBV3-1/TRBV3-2
ASSRGGPANYGYT,TRBV2
AISEVQGIGVQPQH,TRBV10-3
ASPGQSQNGYT,TRBV6-5
ASSPTPGDTGELF,TRBV4-3
ASSPGQGSYSNQPQH,TRBV5-1
ASSEHQGAGETQY,TRBV2
ASSRQGAYGYT,TRBV7-6
AISETRDNNYGYT,TRBV10-3
ASSLTGSYNEQF,TRBV11-3
ASSFQVGRRGRKWEQY,TRBV6-2/TRBV6-3